The 2 T cell receptor beta chains listed next were all sequenced from one sample in a study of T cell responses to AZD1222 COVID-19 vaccine (TCRdb year 2021). Sample time point, as interpreted from the label and publication: baseline before first vaccination. Libraries were built with the immunoSEQ multiplex PCR assay. TCRdb retrieved this table from immuneACCESS and kept in-frame rearrangements only. Not all clones are present; in checked studies, unresolved V genes account for under half, and no reason is known for the remainder. The sample table lists 130,000 to 150,000 clones, about 92% of them with a count of one. The top ten clones comprise around 3% of the sample. The sequencing used peripheral blood, collected on day 0 of AZD1222 vaccination. All receptors derive from an adult in good health.

The genes are TRBV7-2 and TRBJ2-2; the match to TRBD2 covers 7 bases. Germline CDR1 is SGHTA and CDR2 is FQGNSA. The CDR3 loop spans 15 amino acids. With V trimmed by 5 bases and J by 6 bases, 9 bases remained unmatched. The CDR3 DNA sequence: TGTGCCAGCAGCCCCCGGGCGGGAGTCCCCGGGGAGCTGTTTTTT. Encoded protein: CASSPRAGVPGELFF.

This chain uses TRBV11-3 with TRBJ2-5, with no clear D. Germline CDR1 SGHNT, CDR2 YENEEA. Trimming shortened V by 0 bases and J by 2 bases, and 7 bases separated the two germline ends. This CDR3 has 14 residues. The CDR3 DNA follows: TGTGCCAGCAGCTTAGATGTGGAACAAGAGACCCAGTACTTC. Amino acids: CASSLDVEQETQYF.